This passage covers 11 T cell receptor beta chains from one sample sequenced in a study of T-cell reconstitution after alpha-beta-depleted transplantation in children. Unique molecular identifiers were incorporated into the prepared TCRbeta library. TCRdb recomputed calls from the PCR reads with MiXCR, one row per CDR3 protein. This table has about 440,000 distinct CDR3 sequences, approximately 42% appearing once. Sample: PBMCs, taken before TCRalphabeta/CD19-depleted stem cell transplant. The receptors come from a girl aged 2 to 10 with aplastic anemia, due to receive a stem cell transplant.

The chain carries TRBV20-1 and TRBJ2-3, with 13 bases that match TRBD2. The germline V gene has CDR1 DFQATT and CDR2 SNEGSKA (reference sequence). J lost 5 bases, V lost 3 bases, and 2 bases had no gene match. CDR3 size: 14 residues. CDR3 coding DNA: TGCAGTGCTAGGGGGACTAGCGGGAAAGATACGCAGTATTTT. Its protein product is CSARGTSGKDTQYF.

The chain links TRBV20-1 to TRBJ1-2; a possible D gene is TRBD1 (5 bases). The germline gives CDR1 DFQATT, CDR2 SNEGSKA (reference sequence). The CDR3 length is 12 residues. Trimming removed 0 bases from V and 7 bases from J, with 9 bases in between. The CDR3 region is CSARDWGVGYTF. The CDR3 DNA reads TGCAGTGCTAGAGATTGGGGGGTTGGCTACACCTTC.

This clonotype has ten or more counts. The chain links TRBV20-1 to TRBJ2-7, with D perhaps matching TRBD2 (5 bases). This CDR3 contains 18 residues. CDR1 and CDR2 (germline): DFQATT, SNEGSKA (reference sequence). V was trimmed by 1 base and J by 6 bases, leaving 28 bases between them. CDR3 DNA: TGCAGTGCTAGAGCCTTCACCCAGACTGAGGGTAGACTCGCCGAGCAGTACTTC. This encodes CSARAFTQTEGRLAEQYF.

This clonotype came up many times. The V call is TRBV5-1, the J call TRBJ1-1; D is uncertain. This CDR3 has 13 amino acids. The V end was cut by 3 bases, the J end by 3 bases, with 9 bases between. Germline V CDR1 and CDR2: SGHRS, YFSETQ. The CDR3 nucleotides read TGCGCCAGCAGCTCCCTAATTGACACTGAAGCTTTCTTT. Protein: CASSSLIDTEAFF.

This clonotype was counted ten times or more. The chain couples TRBV5-6 to TRBJ2-1, with D perhaps matching TRBD1 (6 bases). The length of the CDR3 is 15 residues. In germline, CDR1 is SGHDT, CDR2 YYEEEE. Deletions cut 4 bases from V and 2 bases from J, with 13 bases between. The CDR3 DNA follows: TGTGCCAGCAGCCCGGGGACAACCACCTACAATGAGCAGTTCTTC. It encodes CASSPGTTTYNEQFF. The full variable domain, its missing parts supplied by reference TRBV5-6 and TRBJ2-1, is DAGVTQSPTHLIKTRGQQVTLRCSPKSGHDTVSWYQQALGQGPQFIFQYYEEEERQRGNFPDRFSGHQFPNYSSELNVNALLLGDSALYLCASSPGTTTYNEQFFGPGTRLTVL.

The CDR3 here is CASSEYNEQFF. The CDR3 nucleotides read TGTGCCAGCTCGGAGTACAATGAGCAGTTCTTC. The chain is built from TRBV18 and TRBJ2-1, with D uncertain. V was shortened by 6 bases and J by 4 bases, with 4 bases between the two germline ends. The CDR3 contains 11 residues. Germline V gene lookup returns CDR1 KGHSH and CDR2 LQKENI.

This clonotype was recorded many times. The chain has TRBV6-5 and TRBJ1-4; 8 bases line up with TRBD1. There are 15 residues in the CDR3. CDR1 and CDR2 (germline): MNHEY, SVGAGI. J was trimmed by 11 bases and V by 0 bases; bases with no gene match: 8. The CDR3: CASSYSFGQGGKLFF. DNA of the CDR3: TGTGCCAGCAGTTACTCCTTTGGACAGGGTGGGAAACTGTTTTTT.

The gene calls are TRBV18 and TRBJ2-5; D ambiguous. V lost 2 bases, J lost 2 bases, and 12 bases lay in between. The CDR3 length is 15 residues. Germline V gene lookup returns CDR1 KGHSH and CDR2 LQKENI. In DNA form, the CDR3 reads TGTGCCAGCTCACCAGGATTGACGGTTCAAGAGACCCAGTACTTC. This encodes CASSPGLTVQETQYF. Full variable domain (remainder filled in from reference TRBV18 and TRBJ2-5): NAGVMQNPRHLVRRRGQEARLRCSPMKGHSHVYWYRQLPEEGLKFMVYLQKENIIDESGMPKERFSAEFPKEGPSILRIQQVVRGDSAAYFCASSPGLTVQETQYFGPGTRLLVL.

V usage is TRBV7-8 and J usage is TRBJ2-1; D not certain. Trimming pared 4 bases from V and 2 bases from J, leaving 18 bases between. The CDR3 totals 17 residues. Germline CDR1 is SGHVS and CDR2 is FQNEAQ. CDR3 sequence (DNA): TGTGCCAGCAGCTCACGCTGGCTAAAAGGTGCCTACAATGAGCAGTTCTTC. Its protein product is CASSSRWLKGAYNEQFF.

This clonotype was counted many times. V is TRBV12-3 or TRBV12-4 and J is TRBJ2-2; D not resolved. This CDR3 has 13 residues. V lost 6 bases, J lost 7 bases, and 12 bases lay in between. CDR3 sequence reads: CASSQSVYGELFF. The DNA for the CDR3 is TGTGCCAGCAGCCAGAGTGTTTACGGGGAGCTGTTTTTT.

This clonotype has only one observation. The V and J genes are TRBV6-5 and TRBJ1-5; D uncertain. Between the trimmed V and J ends, which lost 0 bases and 2 bases, there was a span of 8 bases. This CDR3 has 15 residues. Germline V gives CDR1 MNHEY, CDR2 SVGAGI. CDR3 sequence reads: CASSYSGSGNQPQHF. CDR3 sequence (DNA): TGTGCCAGCAGTTACTCAGGGTCGGGCAATCAGCCCCAGCATTTT.